The 16 T cell receptor beta chains listed next were all sequenced from one sample in a study of blood T cell repertoires in COVID-19. Profiled with immunoSEQ multiplex PCR; TCRdb holds only in-frame clones, not every one. The sample contains around 700,000 clones, around 90% of which appear only once. Material for sequencing was peripheral blood. The receptors originated from a woman younger than 35 with acute or convalescent COVID-19.

The gene calls are TRBV27 and TRBJ2-3; 10 bases agree with TRBD1. The CDR3 is made up of 17 amino acids. CDR1 and CDR2 from the germline V gene are MNHEY and SMNVEV (reference sequence). V was pared by 0 bases and J by 3 bases, with 6 bases of the junction left unmatched. The CDR3 loop is CASSLSPWGQGTDTQYF. CDR3 DNA sequence: TGTGCCAGCAGTTTATCGCCCTGGGGACAGGGGACAGATACGCAGTATTTT.

This clone appeared once. The genes are TRBV5-1 and TRBJ1-3, with TRBD1 identical over 7 bases. Unmatched junction bases numbered 9, after V lost 0 bases and J lost 0 bases. The germline CDR1 and CDR2 sequences are SGHRS and YFSETQ. This CDR3 spans 18 amino acids. This chain's CDR3 is CASSLGAGGLLSGNTIYF. CDR3 coding DNA: TGCGCCAGCAGCTTGGGGGCAGGGGGATTACTCTCTGGAAACACCATATATTTT.

The chain links TRBV5-5 to TRBJ1-2; 7 nucleotides line up with TRBD1. The CDR3 extends over 13 amino acids. Germline-derived CDR1 and CDR2 are SGHKS and YYEKEE (reference sequence). V trimming: 4 bases; J trimming: 3 bases; junction bases outside the gene matches: 3. The CDR3 region is CASSLGQYYGYTF. As DNA, the CDR3 is TGTGCCAGCAGCCTGGGACAGTACTATGGCTACACCTTC.

This clone occurred once. The V gene is TRBV4-1, the J gene TRBJ1-5; D is ambiguous. Deletions cut 2 bases from V and 7 bases from J, with 9 bases between. The CDR3 covers 13 residues. Looked up from germline, CDR1 is MGHRA and CDR2 is YSYEKL. CDR3 sequence reads: CASSQKREQPQHF. The CDR3, as DNA: TGCGCCAGCAGCCAAAAAAGAGAACAGCCCCAGCATTTT.

Turning to this clone: Different DNA sequences within this sample yield the same CDR3. V and J are TRBV9 and TRBJ2-7; TRBD2 might be the D (6 bases). Trimming took off 0 bases at V and 4 bases at J, with 11 bases between the two ends. The CDR3 consists of 14 residues. Germline CDR1 and CDR2: SGDLS and YYNGEE. CDR3 DNA sequence: TGTGCCAGCAGCGTAGGGAGAGGAGGGTACGAGCAGTACTTC. Translated: CASSVGRGGYEQYF.

The CDR3, as DNA: TGTGCCAGCAGCCAAGGTGGACTAGCGGGGGAGGGGGAGACCCAGTACTTC. This gives the protein CASSQGGLAGEGETQYF. The gene calls are TRBV4-2 and TRBJ2-5; 13 bases are shared with TRBD2. Germline assignment: CDR1 LGHNA and CDR2 YNFKEQ. V lost 1 base, J lost 5 bases, and 7 bases stayed unmatched. The CDR3 extends over 17 amino acids.

The V gene is TRBV29-1, the J gene TRBJ2-7; possibly TRBD1 for D (6 bases). The CDR3 contains 14 residues. CDR1 and CDR2 (germline): SQVTM, ANQGSEA. The germline V and J ends were trimmed by 4 bases and 1 base, with 14 bases remaining between them. CDR3 region: CSVVGAPDSYEQYF. The DNA of the CDR3 is TGCAGCGTTGTGGGGGCCCCTGATTCCTACGAGCAGTACTTC.

This chain links TRBV19 with TRBJ1-2; TRBD1 agrees at 8 bases. The CDR3 is 18 amino acids. From germline, CDR1 is LNHDA and CDR2 SQIVND (reference sequence). The J segment lost 4 bases and the V segment lost 7 bases, leaving 20 bases of the junction unmatched. The CDR3 DNA is TGTGCCAGTACCCCCCCCTCCGCGACAGGGGCCCCTAGCTATGGCTACACCTTC. Translated, it gives CASTPPSATGAPSYGYTF.

This clone has only one observation. The chain recombines TRBV6-1 with TRBJ2-2; 7 positions match TRBD2. This CDR3 has 16 amino acids. The V and J ends lost 2 bases and 11 bases, in that order; junction bases with no gene match: 14. Looked up from germline, CDR1 is MNHNS and CDR2 is SASEGT. CDR3 coding DNA: TGTGCCAGCAGTGAAAGGGACTACCTACACCGGCAAGAGCTGTTTTTT. Translation: CASSERDYLHRQELFF.

V and J are TRBV5-6 and TRBJ1-5, with 9 nucleotides matching TRBD1. Germline trimming cut 0 bases from V and 4 bases from J; bases unmatched to any gene: 8. The CDR3 covers 17 residues. Looked up from germline, CDR1 is SGHDT and CDR2 is YYEEEE. CDR3 DNA: TGTGCCAGCAGCTTGGGCGGGACAGGGAGGCGTAATCAGCCCCAGCATTTT. Its translation: CASSLGGTGRRNQPQHF.

The rearrangement joins TRBV5-1 to TRBJ1-1, with D unresolved. Trimming stripped 3 bases from V and 5 bases from J, with 14 bases between. Germline V lookup: CDR1 SGHRS, CDR2 YFSETQ. This CDR3 has 14 amino acids. CDR3 sequence reads: CASSYGPGGTEAFF. The CDR3 DNA follows: TGCGCCAGCAGCTACGGCCCCGGAGGGACTGAAGCTTTCTTT.

The CDR3 protein is CASSLWGGTPTDTQYF. Written as DNA, the CDR3 is TGTGCCAGCAGCTTATGGGGCGGGACTCCCACAGATACGCAGTATTTT. The chain employs TRBV7-2 and TRBJ2-3; weak D call: TRBD2 (6 bases). Germline V gene data show CDR1 as SGHTA and CDR2 as FQGNSA. CDR3 size: 16 residues. Trimming removed 2 bases from V and 2 bases from J, with 14 bases in between.

V and J are TRBV18 and TRBJ2-3, with D possibly being TRBD1 (6 bases). The CDR3 totals 15 residues. The germline CDR1 and CDR2 sequences are KGHSH and LQKENI. V lost 2 bases and J 1 base, leaving 10 bases between the germline ends. Written as DNA, the CDR3 is TGTGCCAGCTCACCAAGTCCAGGGGGCACAGATACGCAGTATTTT. Translating gives CASSPSPGGTDTQYF.

The V and J genes are TRBV6-2 or TRBV6-3 and TRBJ1-4; no clear D gene. Trimming removed 0 bases at V and 4 bases at J, with 9 bases between. CDR1 is MNHEY and CDR2 is SVGEGT in the germline V gene. The CDR3 runs to 15 residues. In DNA, the CDR3 is TGTGCCAGCAGTTACTCCGGGGTCGATAATGAAAAACTGTTTTTT. Translated: CASSYSGVDNEKLFF.

Here the CDR3 DNA reads TGTGCCAGCAGTTTGCGGTGGGCTAGCGGATTCGAGCAGTACTTC. As protein: CASSLRWASGFEQYF. The rearrangement joins TRBV27 to TRBJ2-7; 7 positions match TRBD2. Germline V lookup: CDR1 MNHEY, CDR2 SMNVEV (reference sequence). The CDR3 totals 15 residues. After removal of 3 bases from V and 6 bases from J, the junction contained 11 bases not matched to a gene.

The gene calls are TRBV4-1 and TRBJ1-1, with a weak D call TRBD1 (5 bases). Trimming took off 1 base at V and 5 bases at J, with 17 bases between the two ends. The CDR3 runs to 16 residues. Per the germline V gene, CDR1 is MGHRA and CDR2 is YSYEKL. For the CDR3, the DNA is TGCGCCAGCAGCCAAGGGAAGGGGTGGAGTAGGACTGAAGCTTTCTTT. Translation gives CASSQGKGWSRTEAFF.